The rows below give T cell receptor beta chains drawn from one sample of a study of PD-1 blockade in classical Hodgkin lymphoma. Profiled with immunoSEQ multiplex PCR; TCRdb holds only in-frame clones, not every one. The sample carries over 10,000 clones, around 86% recorded once. Sequenced material: peripheral blood mononuclear cells (PBMCs), taken at baseline. The receptors stem from a human donor with classical Hodgkin lymphoma. Each CDR3 is given with its conserved first and last residue. D genes are given only for firm matches. Only some rows state a clone size, as once, few, many or a class for expanded clones.

clone size,J gene,V gene,D gene,CDR3 protein,CDR3 DNA
NA,TRBJ2-2,TRBV2,NA,CASRDYLVTGELFF,TGTGCCAGCAGGGACTATCTGGTTACCGGGGAGCTGTTTTTT
NA,TRBJ2-2,TRBV7-7,NA,CASSPTNTGELFF,TGTGCTAGCAGCCCGACAAACACCGGGGAGCTGTTTTTT
NA,TRBJ1-5,TRBV7-9,TRBD1,CASSQGQGGWQPQHF,TGTGCCAGCAGCCAGGGACAGGGGGGTTGGCAGCCCCAGCATTTT
once,TRBJ2-2,TRBV19,NA,CASSPPNRAGELFF,TGTGCCAGTAGTCCACCTAACAGGGCCGGGGAGCTGTTTTTT
NA,TRBJ2-7,TRBV27,TRBD1,CASRITGTAGYEQYF,TGTGCCAGCAGGATAACCGGGACAGCTGGTTACGAGCAGTACTTC
NA,TRBJ1-1,TRBV28,TRBD1,CASSLGTGFILNTEAFF,TGTGCCAGCAGTTTGGGGACAGGGTTCATCCTGAACACTGAAGCTTTCTTT
NA,TRBJ2-2,TRBV7-6,TRBD1,CASKARGQLNTGELFF,TGTGCCAGTAAAGCCCGGGGACAGCTTAACACCGGGGAGCTGTTTTTT
NA,TRBJ2-7,TRBV11-1,NA,CASSSPPRYEQYF,TGTGCCAGCAGCTCCCCTCCCCGCTACGAGCAGTACTTC
NA,TRBJ1-2,TRBV18,NA,CASSRPATYNYGYTF,TGTGCCAGCTCACGACCAGCTACATATAACTATGGCTACACCTTC
NA,TRBJ2-2,TRBV11-2,TRBD1,CASSLGPRDRVDGELFF,TGTGCCAGCAGCTTAGGGCCCCGGGACAGGGTTGACGGGGAGCTGTTTTTT
NA,TRBJ2-3,TRBV30,NA,CAWSLQGTQYF,TGTGCCTGGAGTCTACAAGGTACGCAGTATTTT
NA,TRBJ2-1,TRBV6-1,NA,CASSDIRSYNEQFF,TGTGCCAGCAGTGATATCCGCTCCTACAATGAGCAGTTCTTC
NA,TRBJ2-7,TRBV6-5,NA,CASSYAVAHEQYF,TGTGCCAGCAGTTACGCCGTGGCCCACGAGCAGTACTTC
NA,TRBJ2-2,TRBV27,NA,CASSGDKITGELFF,TGTGCCAGCAGTGGGGACAAGATTACCGGGGAGCTGTTTTTT
NA,TRBJ1-2,TRBV5-1,TRBD1,CASSSRQGVGYTF,TGCGCCAGCAGTTCCCGACAGGGGGTTGGCTACACCTTC
NA,TRBJ2-1,TRBV28,TRBD1,CASSAAGTGSNEQFF,TGTGCCAGCAGTGCCGCCGGGACAGGGTCCAATGAGCAGTTCTTC
NA,TRBJ2-1,TRBV5-6,NA,CASSFGDYNEQFF,TGTGCCAGCAGCTTTGGGGACTACAATGAGCAGTTCTTC
NA,TRBJ1-6,TRBV30,NA,CAWSIGRTPYNSPLHF,TGTGCCTGGAGCATCGGTCGTACCCCCTATAATTCACCCCTCCACTTT
NA,TRBJ2-2,TRBV6-1,TRBD2,CASSPGRLEGGELFF,TGTGCCAGCAGCCCCGGGAGGTTAGAGGGCGGGGAGCTGTTTTTT
NA,TRBJ2-7,TRBV6-5,TRBD1,CASRQGIYEQYF,TGTGCCAGCCGACAGGGGATCTACGAGCAGTACTTC
NA,TRBJ2-3,TRBV19,TRBD2,CASSRDSTGTSGVTDTQYF,TGTGCCAGTAGTAGAGACTCTACCGGGACTAGCGGGGTGACAGATACGCAGTATTTT
few,TRBJ1-2,TRBV5-1,NA,CASSLSRLANYGYTF,TGCGCCAGCAGCTTGTCCCGGTTAGCTAACTATGGCTACACCTTC
NA,TRBJ2-7,TRBV5-4,NA,CASSLVGRTFYEQYF,TGTGCCAGCAGCTTGGTGGGACGGACCTTTTACGAGCAGTACTTC
NA,TRBJ2-1,TRBV19,NA,CASSIPPYNEQFF,TGTGCCAGTAGTATACCCCCCTACAATGAGCAGTTCTTC
few,TRBJ2-1,TRBV11-1,NA,CASSLAYEQFF,TGTGCCAGCAGCTTAGCGTATGAGCAGTTCTTC
NA,TRBJ2-7,TRBV4-1,NA,CASSATVPLYEQYF,TGCGCCAGCTCCGCGACTGTCCCCCTCTACGAGCAGTACTTC
NA,TRBJ2-5,TRBV2,TRBD2,CASSPPGLAGRETQYF,TGTGCCAGCAGCCCCCCGGGACTAGCGGGTCGGGAGACCCAGTACTTC
NA,TRBJ1-4,TRBV5-1,NA,CASRGGVYATNEKLFF,TGCGCCAGCCGGGGAGGGGTTTACGCAACTAATGAAAAACTGTTTTTT
few,TRBJ2-7,TRBV15,NA,CATSIRDGTYEQYF,TGTGCCACCAGCATACGGGACGGGACCTACGAGCAGTACTTC
NA,TRBJ2-6,TRBV19,NA,CATLNTAGANVLTF,TGTGCCACCCTAAACACCGCTGGGGCCAACGTCCTGACTTTC
NA,TRBJ1-5,TRBV9,TRBD1,CASSGTGGVGQPQHF,TGTGCCAGCAGCGGGACAGGGGGCGTAGGTCAGCCCCAGCATTTT
NA,TRBJ2-7,TRBV6-6,TRBD1,CASGYSTGNYEQYF,TGTGCCAGCGGTTACTCGACAGGGAACTACGAGCAGTACTTC
NA,TRBJ1-1,TRBV18,NA,CASSPRSGRNTEAFF,TGTGCCAGCTCACCACGGTCAGGGCGGAACACTGAAGCTTTCTTT
NA,TRBJ1-5,TRBV7-9,NA,CASSLGRDQPQHF,TGTGCCAGCAGCTTAGGGCGGGATCAGCCCCAGCATTTT
NA,TRBJ1-1,TRBV18,NA,CASSPDEGVTEAFF,TGTGCCAGCTCACCAGATGAAGGGGTGACTGAAGCTTTCTTT
NA,TRBJ2-3,TRBV9,TRBD1,CASSVSQGADTQYF,TGTGCCAGCAGCGTAAGTCAGGGGGCGGATACGCAGTATTTT
NA,TRBJ2-7,TRBV11-2,NA,CASSLVGGPSYEQYF,TGTGCCAGCAGCTTAGTCGGGGGGCCCTCCTACGAGCAGTACTTC
NA,TRBJ2-1,TRBV6-5,NA,CASRVKPHNEQFF,TGTGCCAGTAGGGTTAAGCCCCACAATGAGCAGTTCTTC
NA,TRBJ1-1,TRBV5-1,NA,CASSLFLNTEAFF,TGCGCCAGCAGCTTGTTTCTTAACACTGAAGCTTTCTTT
NA,TRBJ2-4,TRBV5-1,TRBD2,CASSLSLLAGSLAKNIQYF,TGCGCCAGCAGCTTGTCCCTACTAGCGGGATCCTTAGCCAAAAACATTCAGTACTTC